This T cell receptor (beta chain) was obtained from a study of control samples from healthy donors and cancer patients. Trimming stripped 10 bases from V and 7 bases from J, with 14 bases between. Germline assignment: CDR1 SGHVS and CDR2 FQNEAQ. The CDR3 extends over 12 amino acids. The method was immunoSEQ multiplex PCR; TCRdb's version includes in-frame clones alone and lacks a portion of them. Of tens of thousands of clones in the sample, just under 90% were seen once. This clone was seen only once. The V gene is TRBV7-8, the J gene TRBJ1-5, with D possibly matching TRBD1 (5 bases). Sample: blood. The clonotype comes from a man in his fifties in good health. This chain's CDR3 is CAIGRGEQPQHF. CDR3 in DNA: TGTGCCATAGGGCGAGGGGAACAGCCCCAGCATTTT.